Presented here are 15 T cell receptor beta chains from one specimen sequenced in a study of tissue T cells after allogeneic stem cell transplantation. The repertoire was sequenced with immunoSEQ multiplex PCR; TCRdb's copy has only in-frame clones and lacks some. Of thousands of clones in the sample, about 30% were seen once. Time point of the sample: mouse harvest day 14 after allogeneic transplant. The graft held 10^6 splenic CD5+ T cells and 10^7 T-cell-depleted bone marrow cells. The sequenced sample consisted of skin. These receptors were taken from a female BALB/c mouse given C57BL/6 T cells with graft-versus-host disease after an allogeneic hematopoietic cell transplant.

This clone counts as medium-sized (0.01 to 0.1%). These gene names are mouse names. The read falls 1 residue short of the CDR3 end, and the missing part is taken from the germline J gene. The chain has TRBV26 and TRBJ1-2; the D gene is possibly TRBD1 (5 bases). The CDR3 is 14 residues long. CDR1 and CDR2 (germline): KGHPV, FQNQEV (reference sequence). Trimming took off 2 bases at V and 0 bases at J, with 7 bases between the two ends. The CDR3 loop reads CASSLRGSNSDYTF. CDR3 bases read: TGTGCCAGCAGTCTGCGGGGGTCAAACTCCGACTACACC.

The sample holds a few counts of this clone. The gene names here belong to mouse. The read is 1 residue too short to cover the CDR3 end, so that end is filled in from the germline J gene. The V call is TRBV13-1, the J call TRBJ1-2; 7 bases agree with TRBD1. Per germline, CDR1 NSHNY and CDR2 SYGAGN. This CDR3 has 14 amino acids. V was clipped by 4 bases and J by 0 bases; unmatched bases: 3. Partial CDR3 DNA: TGTGCCAGCAGTCCGGGACAGTCAAACTCCGACTACACC. As protein: CASSPGQSNSDYT. The CDR3 reads in full as CASSPGQSNSDYTF.

With regard to this clone: Gene names and germline refer to mouse. The CDR3 end falls 1 residue outside the read, so it is completed with the germline J gene. The chain links TRBV31 to TRBJ1-4, with 9 bases identical to TRBD1. V dropped 3 bases and J dropped 5; count of bases not matched to a gene: 4. The CDR3 covers 14 residues. The germline gives CDR1 GKSSPN, CDR2 SITVG. The CDR3 DNA, read in part, is TGTGCCTGGAGACCCGGGACAGGGAACGAAAGATTATTT. Amino acids: CAWRPGTGNERLF. The whole CDR3 protein is CAWRPGTGNERLFF.

Concerning this clone itself: Gene names refer to mouse genes. CDR3 bases read: TGTGCCAGCAGCCAAGGAGGGGGGACCTATGAACAGTAC. This gives the protein CASSQGGGTYEQY. The whole CDR3 sequence reads CASSQGGGTYEQYF. The chain is built from TRBV2 and TRBJ2-7; the D call may be TRBD1 or TRBD2 (6 bases each). The read gets to within 1 residue of the CDR3 end, and the germline J gene fills in the rest. Germline values: CDR1 LGHNA, CDR2 YSYQKL. CDR3 length: 14 residues. With 1 base removed from V and 2 bases from J, the gap between germline ends came to 9 bases.

Comments on this clone: Gene names refer to mouse genes. The read ends 1 residue before the CDR3 terminus; that terminus is restored from the germline J gene. The chain carries TRBV26 and TRBJ2-7; D not resolved. Germline lookup yields CDR1 KGHPV and CDR2 FQNQEV (reference sequence). V gave up 2 bases and J gave up 0 bases, with 8 bases separating them. There are 14 residues in the CDR3. CDR3 sequence reads: CASSLTSSSYEQYF. The sequenced CDR3 bases are TGTGCCAGCAGTCTGACCAGTAGCTCCTATGAACAGTAC.

In regard to this clone: The gene symbols are mouse symbols. The CDR3 end lies 1 residue beyond the end of the read and is filled in from the germline J gene. This chain links TRBV23 with TRBJ2-7; TRBD1 is the table's D call, not checked against the DNA. CDR3 length equals 12 residues. Germline CDR1 and CDR2: KGHTA and FQNQQP. CDR3 DNA, as far as it was read: TGCTCCAGCAGTCAATCCAGGGATGAACAGTAC. It specifies CSSSQSRDEQY. The entire CDR3 protein reads CSSSQSRDEQYF. The whole variable domain, remainder taken from reference TRBV23 and TRBJ2-7, is DAAVTQKPRYLIKMKGQEAEMKCIPEKGHTAVFWYQQKQSKELKFLIYFQNQQPLDQIDMVKERFSAVCPSSSLCSLGIRTCEAEDSALYLCSSSQSRDEQYFGPGTRLTVL.

By frequency in the sample, this clone is medium-sized. The gene symbols are mouse symbols. The CDR3 extends 1 residue past the end of the read, so its final part is completed from the germline J gene. The V gene is TRBV26, the J gene TRBJ2-5, with D hard to call. The CDR3 is made up of 13 amino acids. Germline V gene lookup returns CDR1 KGHPV and CDR2 FQNQEV (reference sequence). The V gene lost 4 bases and the J gene lost 1 base, with 6 bases spanning the gap. The CDR3 sequence is CASSRQDQDTQYF. CDR3 bases read: TGTGCCAGCAGTCGACAAGACCAAGACACCCAGTAC.

Sample share makes this clone medium-sized (0.01 to 0.1%). Genes and germline come from the mouse. The read ends 1 residue shy of where the CDR3 ends; the end is completed using the germline J gene. V gene TRBV26 combines with J gene TRBJ1-6; 9 bases align to TRBD1. TRBJ1-6 is identified as an open reading frame with a role that is uncertain. In germline, CDR1 is KGHPV, CDR2 FQNQEV (reference sequence). V lost 4 bases to trimming and J lost 3 bases; unmatched junction nucleotides: 1. CDR3 length equals 15 residues. The CDR3 here is CASSRQGGYNSPLYF. Partial CDR3 DNA: TGTGCCAGCAGTCGACAGGGGGGCTATAATTCGCCCCTCTAC.

This clone is labeled as medium-sized (0.01 to 0.1%). Each gene name is a mouse one. The read ends 1 residue early relative to the CDR3; the germline J gene fills the gap. The rearrangement uses TRBV23 and TRBJ1-5. Looked up from germline, CDR1 is KGHTA and CDR2 is FQNQQP. The CDR3 consists of 12 residues. The CDR3 here is CSSSQNNQAPLF. The CDR3 bases that were read are TGCTCCAGCAGTCAAAACAACCAGGCTCCGCTT. Filled out from reference TRBV23 and TRBJ1-5, the complete variable domain reads DAAVTQKPRYLIKMKGQEAEMKCIPEKGHTAVFWYQQKQSKELKFLIYFQNQQPLDQIDMVKERFSAVCPSSSLCSLGIRTCEAEDSALYLCSSSQNNQAPLFGEGTRLSVL.

This clone was counted only a few times. Germline and genes: mouse. Sequencing ends 1 residue short of the CDR3 end; the germline J gene provides the rest. The chain couples TRBV15 to TRBJ2-1; D uncertain. Per germline, CDR1 SGHND and CDR2 FRSKSL. Trimming pared 3 bases from V and 0 bases from J, leaving 9 bases between. CDR3 size: 15 residues. CDR3 DNA (partial): TGTGCCAGCAGTTTGGGCGGAAATAACTATGCTGAGCAGTTC. This sequence encodes CASSLGGNNYAEQF. The CDR3, in full, reads CASSLGGNNYAEQFF.

In this sample, this clone is large. Gene and germline names: mouse. The read stops 1 residue short of the end of the CDR3; the missing end is completed from the germline J gene. The chain has TRBV26 and TRBJ2-5; D might be TRBD1 (5 bases). The germline gives CDR1 KGHPV, CDR2 FQNQEV (reference sequence). V was shortened by 3 bases and J by 0 bases, with 7 bases between the two germline ends. This CDR3 is built from 14 residues. CDR3 protein: CASSLGHNQDTQYF. Partial CDR3 DNA: TGTGCCAGCAGTCTCGGACACAACCAAGACACCCAGTAC.

In its sample, this clone is medium-sized. Germline and genes: mouse. The sequenced fragment ends 1 residue before the CDR3 boundary, so the rest is inferred from the germline J gene. The V gene is TRBV26, the J gene TRBJ2-1; 7 bases match TRBD2. This CDR3 has 13 amino acids. In germline, CDR1 is KGHPV, CDR2 FQNQEV (reference sequence). V dropped 6 bases and J dropped 1; count of bases not matched to a gene: 0. CDR3 DNA, as far as it was read: TGTGCCAGCAGACTGGGGAACTATGCTGAGCAGTTC. Encoded protein: CASRLGNYAEQF. The entire CDR3 is CASRLGNYAEQFF.

This clone was seen a few times. Genes here carry mouse names. The covered CDR3 bases are TGTGGTGCTAGGGACAGGGGCGAAAGATTATTT. It is translated as CGARDRGERLF. In full, the CDR3 reads CGARDRGERLFF. This chain uses TRBV20 with TRBJ1-4, with a possible D match to TRBD1 (6 bases). The read comes to an end 1 residue before the CDR3 does, leaving the germline J gene to fill in the end. CDR3 length: 12 residues. V lost 0 bases to trimming and J lost 7 bases, with 6 bases between them. Germline V lookup: CDR1 GFQATS, CDR2 STVNSAI.

This clone was seen only a few times. Germline and genes: mouse. The read gets to within 1 residue of the CDR3 end, and the germline J gene fills in the rest. The chain carries TRBV23 and TRBJ1-1. CDR1 is KGHTA and CDR2 is FQNQQP in the germline V gene. The CDR3 totals 14 residues. The chain's CDR3 is CSSSQSGQNTEVFF. The sequenced CDR3 bases are TGCTCCAGCAGTCAATCGGGGCAAAACACAGAAGTCTTC.

This clone is termed medium-sized (0.01 to 0.1%). Gene names are mouse gene names. This CDR3 reads CASSPGQGRNQAPLF. CDR3 DNA, as far as it was read: TGTGCCAGCAGTCCGGGACAGGGGAGAAACCAGGCTCCGCTT. The J gene is TRBJ1-5, the V gene TRBV26; TRBD1 aligns across 10 bases. The read is 1 residue too short to cover the CDR3 end, so that end is filled in from the germline J gene. With 4 bases clipped from V and 4 bases from J, the junction kept 4 bases outside the gene matches. Germline-derived CDR1 and CDR2 are KGHPV and FQNQEV (reference sequence). This CDR3 is 15 amino acids long.